The 22 T cell receptor beta chains below were found in one sample sequenced in a study of neurological immune-mediated disorders. Documented time point: longitudinal time-point 2. Using its own MiXCR run on the 5' RACE reads, TCRdb lists one record per CDR3 protein. The sample holds approximately 89,000 distinct CDR3 sequences; under 15% are singletons and the top ten take approximately 5%. Sequenced material: PBMCs. The receptor source for this set is a female donor with HTLV-1-associated myelopathy (HAM/TSP).

This clonotype has ten or more counts. This chain links TRBV27 with TRBJ2-1, with TRBD2 matching 8 bases. Looked up from germline, CDR1 is MNHEY and CDR2 is SMNVEV (reference sequence). The CDR3 loop spans 16 amino acids. J was trimmed by 1 base and V by 6 bases; bases with no gene match: 8. The CDR3 nucleotides read TGTGCCAGCAGCCCCTCCGGGGGGGAATCCTACAATGAGCAGTTCTTC. Amino acids: CASSPSGGESYNEQFF.

This clonotype was seen ten or more times. This chain's CDR3 is CSAYRGGSYEQYF. CDR3 nucleotide sequence: TGCAGTGCTTACCGAGGAGGGAGCTACGAGCAGTACTTC. V and J are TRBV20-1 and TRBJ2-7; D may be TRBD2 (6 bases). Germline V gene lookup returns CDR1 DFQATT and CDR2 SNEGSKA (reference sequence). The CDR3 sequence is 13 residues long. Deletions cut 5 bases from V and 3 bases from J, with 14 bases between.

This clonotype was detected many times. The chain carries TRBV5-1 and TRBJ2-7; no definite D call. V was cut by 0 bases and J by 2 bases, with 9 bases left in between. Germline CDR1 SGHRS, CDR2 YFSETQ. This CDR3 spans 14 amino acids. CDR3 region: CASSLDGGPYEQYF. For the CDR3, the DNA is TGCGCCAGCAGCTTGGATGGCGGACCCTACGAGCAGTACTTC.

This clonotype came up a few times. V gene TRBV20-1 combines with J gene TRBJ2-7; possibly TRBD1 for D (6 bases). V lost 6 bases and J lost 4, with 13 bases in between. Germline CDR1 and CDR2: DFQATT and SNEGSKA (reference sequence). CDR3 length: 12 amino acids. The CDR3 DNA reads as TGCAGTGCCAAACAGGGCGGATACGAGCAGTACTTC. Translation gives CSAKQGGYEQYF.

This clonotype came up a few times. The V call is TRBV7-2, the J call TRBJ2-1; weak D call: TRBD2 (6 bases). The V end was cut by 1 base, the J end by 4 bases, with 11 bases between. CDR1 SGHTA and CDR2 FQGNSA come from the germline V gene. This CDR3 is built from 15 residues. The CDR3 nucleotides read TGTGCCAGCAGCTTAGTAGGTGGGGGGTACAATGAGCAGTTCTTC. Its translation is CASSLVGGGYNEQFF.

This clonotype was detected ten times or more. V usage is TRBV7-6 and J usage is TRBJ1-6; TRBD1 is a possible D gene (6 bases). The V and J ends lost 5 bases and 11 bases respectively, with 19 bases between them. Germline CDR1 is SGHVS and CDR2 is FNYEAQ. This CDR3 contains 15 residues. The CDR3 loop reads CASSPTHRVNAPLHF. In DNA form, the CDR3 reads TGTGCCAGCAGCCCAACTCACAGGGTGAATGCACCCCTCCACTTT.

This clonotype has at least ten counts. The chain has TRBV5-1 and TRBJ2-5, with 10 nucleotides matching TRBD2. The CDR3 loop spans 16 amino acids. Germline trimming cut 0 bases from V and 1 base from J; bases unmatched to any gene: 3. CDR1 is SGHRS, CDR2 YFSETQ, per germline. The CDR3 here is CASSLVSSGGQETQYF. In DNA form, the CDR3 reads TGCGCCAGCAGCTTGGTTTCTAGCGGGGGCCAAGAGACCCAGTACTTC.

This clonotype has ten or more counts. The V and J genes are TRBV20-1 and TRBJ2-7; weak D call: TRBD2 (5 bases). Germline V gene data show CDR1 as DFQATT and CDR2 as SNEGSKA (reference sequence). The CDR3 is made up of 13 amino acids. The V end was cut by 3 bases, the J end by 6 bases, with 15 bases between. This chain's CDR3 is CSASTIPRGEQYF. CDR3 in DNA: TGCAGTGCTAGTACGATCCCTCGGGGCGAGCAGTACTTC.

This clonotype was observed many times. For the CDR3, the DNA is TGCGCCAGCAGTGAGTCGATGACGGCAAACTATGGCTACACCTTC. Translated, it gives CASSESMTANYGYTF. The V gene is TRBV10-2, the J gene TRBJ1-2; D is uncertain. CDR3 length: 15 amino acids. Germline V lookup: CDR1 WSHSY, CDR2 SAAADI. Trimming pared 0 bases from V and 2 bases from J, leaving 10 bases between.

This clonotype was found many times. The CDR3 region is CASRKQEFSGNTIYF. The CDR3, as DNA: TGTGCCAGCAGAAAACAGGAGTTCTCTGGAAACACCATATATTTT. This chain uses TRBV12-3 or TRBV12-4 with TRBJ1-3; weak D call: TRBD1 (5 bases). The V and J ends lost 6 bases and 0 bases respectively, with 12 bases between them. The CDR3 extends over 15 amino acids.

This clonotype showed up many times. The rearrangement uses TRBV2 and TRBJ2-2; 8 bases agree with TRBD1. CDR1 and CDR2 (germline): SNHLY, FYNNEI. The V segment lost 6 bases and the J segment 4 bases; nucleotides outside the gene matches: 4. The CDR3 extends over 14 amino acids. CDR3 region: CASSGTGGTGELFF. In DNA, the CDR3 is TGTGCCAGCAGCGGTACAGGGGGCACCGGGGAGCTGTTTTTT.

Ten or more counts support this clonotype. This rearrangement joins TRBV20-1 to TRBJ2-1, with 13 bases fitting TRBD2. V was pared by 0 bases and J by 3 bases, with 5 bases of the junction left unmatched. The CDR3 runs 17 residues. Per germline, CDR1 DFQATT and CDR2 SNEGSKA (reference sequence). In DNA, the CDR3 is TGCAGTGCTAGAGATGACGGGACTAGCGGGGTCTACAATGAGCAGTTCTTC. Translated: CSARDDGTSGVYNEQFF.

This clonotype was counted many times. The chain is built from TRBV28 and TRBJ1-1, with a weak D call TRBD1 (6 bases). The V end lost 2 bases, the J end lost 10 bases, and 20 bases lay between the germline ends. Germline V gene sequence: CDR1 MDHEN, CDR2 SYDVKM. The CDR3 has 15 amino acids. CDR3 sequence: CASSLRTVGAARAFF. CDR3 bases: TGTGCCAGCAGTTTAAGGACAGTTGGGGCGGCCCGAGCTTTCTTT. Complete variable domain (other parts from reference TRBV28 and TRBJ1-1): DVKVTQSSRYLVKRTGEKVFLECVQDMDHENMFWYRQDPGLGLRLIYFSYDVKMKEKGDIPEGYSVSREKKERFSLILESASTNQTSMYLCASSLRTVGAARAFFGQGTRLTVV.

There are many counts of this clonotype. The gene calls are TRBV5-1 and TRBJ2-1, with TRBD1 matching 8 bases. Germline CDR1 is SGHRS and CDR2 is YFSETQ. The J segment lost 6 bases and the V segment lost 3 bases, leaving 5 bases of the junction unmatched. This CDR3 region has 14 residues. The CDR3 protein is CASSSLTGANEQFF. CDR3 nucleotide sequence: TGCGCCAGCAGCTCGCTGACAGGGGCCAATGAGCAGTTCTTC.

The sample holds many counts of this clonotype. This chain links TRBV7-9 with TRBJ2-2; D gene unclear. In germline, CDR1 is SEHNR, CDR2 FQNEAQ (reference sequence). V dropped 0 bases and J dropped 7 bases, with 3 bases sitting between them. CDR3 size: 12 residues. The CDR3 is CASSLAYGELFF. The CDR3 nucleotides are TGTGCCAGCAGCTTAGCGTACGGGGAGCTGTTTTTT.

This clonotype has ten or more counts. The chain carries TRBV5-1 and TRBJ1-1; D may be TRBD1 (5 bases). Trimming removed 0 bases at V and 0 bases at J, with 9 bases between. Germline loops: CDR1 SGHRS, CDR2 YFSETQ. The CDR3 length is 15 residues. The CDR3 region has the DNA TGCGCCAGCAGCTTGGACGCAGGGATGAACACTGAAGCTTTCTTT. Translation gives CASSLDAGMNTEAFF.

This clonotype was detected many times. The chain employs TRBV2 and TRBJ2-2, with a weak D call TRBD2 (7 bases). There are 15 residues in the CDR3. Trimming shortened V by 7 bases and J by 5 bases, and 17 bases separated the two germline ends. The germline V gene has CDR1 SNHLY and CDR2 FYNNEI. CDR3 DNA: TGTGCCAGCAATCTCGAGGGGGGGGAAACCGGGGAGCTGTTTTTT. The encoded protein is CASNLEGGETGELFF.

This clonotype was seen at least ten times. The chain couples TRBV7-2 to TRBJ1-2; D gene unclear. CDR1 is SGHTA, CDR2 FQGNSA, per germline. Trimming cost V 1 base and J 3 bases, with 12 bases left between them. This CDR3 has 15 residues. CDR3 loop: CASSLEARWDYGYTF. The CDR3, as DNA: TGTGCCAGCAGCTTAGAGGCCAGGTGGGACTATGGCTACACCTTC.

The rearrangement joins TRBV7-9 to TRBJ2-5, with a possible D match to TRBD1 (5 bases). This CDR3 is 12 amino acids long. Trimming shortened V by 1 base and J by 6 bases, and 6 bases separated the two germline ends. Per germline, CDR1 SEHNR and CDR2 FQNEAQ (reference sequence). Written as DNA, the CDR3 is TGTGCCAGCAGCTTAGAGGGGCAGACCCAGTACTTC. Translation gives CASSLEGQTQYF.

This clonotype showed up many times. This chain links TRBV5-1 with TRBJ2-3, with D possibly TRBD2 on 6 matching bases. The germline CDR1 and CDR2 sequences are SGHRS and YFSETQ. V lost 0 bases to trimming and J lost 4 bases, with 12 bases between them. The CDR3 is 15 amino acids. Written as DNA, the CDR3 is TGCGCCAGCAGCTTGGGGCTAGCGACCTCAGATACGCAGTATTTT. Translated: CASSLGLATSDTQYF.

This clonotype was seen at least ten times. The chain carries TRBV4-1 and TRBJ1-1; maybe TRBD1 (5 bases). The CDR3 consists of 14 residues. Germline V gives CDR1 MGHRA, CDR2 YSYEKL. Trimming removed 3 bases at V and 1 base at J, with 9 bases between. Written as DNA, the CDR3 is TGCGCCAGCAGCCATTACCAGGGGAACACTGAAGCTTTCTTT. Its protein is CASSHYQGNTEAFF.

This clonotype has only a few counts. The limits of the CDR3 on the DNA are not certain, so only TCRdb's listed CDR3 is given. The CDR3 region is CASSFYICSARGGGNGELFF. V is TRBV7-2 and J is TRBJ2-2; the table names TRBD2, a call not compared with the DNA. From germline, CDR1 is SGHTA and CDR2 FQGNSA. The length of the CDR3 is 20 amino acids, counting both ends.